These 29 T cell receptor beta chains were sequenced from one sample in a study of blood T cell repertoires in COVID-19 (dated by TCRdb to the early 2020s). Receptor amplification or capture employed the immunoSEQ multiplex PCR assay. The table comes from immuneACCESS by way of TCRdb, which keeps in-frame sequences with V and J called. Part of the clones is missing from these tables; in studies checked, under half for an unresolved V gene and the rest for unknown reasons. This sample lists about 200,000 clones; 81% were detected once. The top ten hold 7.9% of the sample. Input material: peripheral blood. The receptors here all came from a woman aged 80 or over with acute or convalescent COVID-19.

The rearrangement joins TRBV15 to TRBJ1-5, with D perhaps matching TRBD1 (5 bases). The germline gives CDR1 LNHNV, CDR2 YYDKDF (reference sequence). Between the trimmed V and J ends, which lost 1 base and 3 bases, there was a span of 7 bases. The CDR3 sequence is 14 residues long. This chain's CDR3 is CATSRGQTNQPQHF. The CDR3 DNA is TGTGCCACCAGCAGAGGACAGACCAATCAGCCCCAGCATTTT.

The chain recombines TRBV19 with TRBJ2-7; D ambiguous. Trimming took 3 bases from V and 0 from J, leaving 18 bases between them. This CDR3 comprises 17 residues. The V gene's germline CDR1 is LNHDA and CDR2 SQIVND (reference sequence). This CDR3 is CASSIHLLSSSSYEQYF. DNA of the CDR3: TGTGCCAGTAGTATCCACCTACTATCTTCGAGCTCCTACGAGCAGTACTTC.

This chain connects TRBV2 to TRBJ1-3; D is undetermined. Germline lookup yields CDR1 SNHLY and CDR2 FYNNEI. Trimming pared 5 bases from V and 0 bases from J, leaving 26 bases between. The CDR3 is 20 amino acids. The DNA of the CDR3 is TGTGCCAGCAGTATCTTTCCTCGACTGCAGCCGAGGGTCTCTGGAAACACCATATATTTT. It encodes CASSIFPRLQPRVSGNTIYF. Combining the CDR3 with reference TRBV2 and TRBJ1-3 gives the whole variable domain EPEVTQTPSHQVTQMGQEVILRCVPISNHLYFYWYRQILGQKVEFLVSFYNNEISEKSEIFDDQFSVERPDGSNFTLKIRSTKLEDSAMYFCASSIFPRLQPRVSGNTIYFGEGSWLTVV.

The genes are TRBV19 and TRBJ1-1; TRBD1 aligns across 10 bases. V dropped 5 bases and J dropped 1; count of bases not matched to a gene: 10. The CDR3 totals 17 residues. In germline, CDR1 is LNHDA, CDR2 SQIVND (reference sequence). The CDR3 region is CASSPLGQGIGNTEAFF. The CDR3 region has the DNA TGTGCCAGTAGTCCCCTGGGACAGGGGATAGGGAACACTGAAGCTTTCTTT.

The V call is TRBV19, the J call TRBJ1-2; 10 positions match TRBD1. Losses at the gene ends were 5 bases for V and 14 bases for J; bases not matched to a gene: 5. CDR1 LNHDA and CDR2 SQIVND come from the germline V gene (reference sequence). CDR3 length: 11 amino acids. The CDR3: CASSRQGAKTF. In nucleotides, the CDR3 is TGTGCCAGTAGTCGACAGGGGGCGAAGACCTTC.

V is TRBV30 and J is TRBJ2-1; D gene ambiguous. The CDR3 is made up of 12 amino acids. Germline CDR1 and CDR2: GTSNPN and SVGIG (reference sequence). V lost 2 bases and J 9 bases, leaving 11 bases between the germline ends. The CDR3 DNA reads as TGTGCCTGGAGTAGACGGAGTGCTGAGCAGTTCTTC. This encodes CAWSRRSAEQFF.

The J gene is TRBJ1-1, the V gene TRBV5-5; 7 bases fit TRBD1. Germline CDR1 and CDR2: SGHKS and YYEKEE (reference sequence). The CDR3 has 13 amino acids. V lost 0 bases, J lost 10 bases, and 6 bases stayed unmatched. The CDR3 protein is CASSLETGSRAFF. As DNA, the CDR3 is TGTGCCAGCAGCTTGGAGACAGGGAGTCGAGCTTTCTTT.

The CDR3 region is CAWSVGGGPQHF. CDR3 DNA sequence: TGTGCCTGGAGTGTAGGCGGGGGGCCCCAGCATTTT. The chain employs TRBV30 and TRBJ1-5; D is perhaps TRBD1 (5 bases). Germline CDR1 and CDR2: GTSNPN and SVGIG (reference sequence). The V gene lost 0 bases and the J gene lost 9 bases, with 9 bases spanning the gap. The CDR3 extends over 12 amino acids.

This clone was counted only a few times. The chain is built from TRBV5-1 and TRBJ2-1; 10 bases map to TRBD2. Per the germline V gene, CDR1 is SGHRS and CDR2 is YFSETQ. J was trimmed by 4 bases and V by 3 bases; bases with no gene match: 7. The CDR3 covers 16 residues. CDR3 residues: CASSSTGTSEYNEQFF. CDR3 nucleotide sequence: TGCGCCAGCAGCTCTACCGGGACTAGCGAGTACAATGAGCAGTTCTTC.

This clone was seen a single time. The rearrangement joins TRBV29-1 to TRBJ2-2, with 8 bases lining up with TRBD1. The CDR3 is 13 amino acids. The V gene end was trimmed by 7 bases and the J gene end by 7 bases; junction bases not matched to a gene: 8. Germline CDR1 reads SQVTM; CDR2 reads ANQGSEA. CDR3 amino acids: CSGVSGGGGELFF. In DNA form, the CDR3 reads TGCAGCGGTGTCTCAGGGGGCGGCGGGGAGCTGTTTTTT.

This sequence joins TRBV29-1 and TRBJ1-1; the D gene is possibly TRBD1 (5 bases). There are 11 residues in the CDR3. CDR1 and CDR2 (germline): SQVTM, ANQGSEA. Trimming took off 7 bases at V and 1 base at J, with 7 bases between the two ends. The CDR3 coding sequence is TGCAGCGCAGACAGGAACACTGAAGCTTTCTTT. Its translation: CSADRNTEAFF.

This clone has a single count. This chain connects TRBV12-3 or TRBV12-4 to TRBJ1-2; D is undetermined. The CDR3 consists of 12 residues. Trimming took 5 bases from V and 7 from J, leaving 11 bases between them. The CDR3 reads CASSGLSSGYTF. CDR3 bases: TGTGCCAGCAGTGGACTCTCCTCTGGCTACACCTTC.

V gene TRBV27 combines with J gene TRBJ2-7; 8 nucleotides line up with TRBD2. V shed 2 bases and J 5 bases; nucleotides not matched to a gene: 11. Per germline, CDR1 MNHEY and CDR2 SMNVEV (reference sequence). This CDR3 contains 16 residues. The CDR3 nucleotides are TGTGCCAGCAGTTTACGGGCCAGCGGGAGAAATAACGAGCAGTACTTC. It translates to CASSLRASGRNNEQYF.

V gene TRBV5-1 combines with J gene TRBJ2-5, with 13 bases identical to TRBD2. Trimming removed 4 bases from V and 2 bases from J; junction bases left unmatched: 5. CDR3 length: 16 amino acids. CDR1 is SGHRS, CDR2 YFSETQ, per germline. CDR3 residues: CASSTGGLAGQETQYF. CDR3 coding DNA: TGCGCCAGCAGCACCGGGGGACTAGCGGGACAAGAGACCCAGTACTTC.

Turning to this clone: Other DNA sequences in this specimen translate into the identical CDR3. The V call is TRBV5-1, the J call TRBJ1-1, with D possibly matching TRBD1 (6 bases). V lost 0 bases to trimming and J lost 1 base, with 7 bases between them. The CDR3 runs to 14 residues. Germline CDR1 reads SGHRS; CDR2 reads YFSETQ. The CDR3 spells CASSLARGNTEAFF. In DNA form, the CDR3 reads TGCGCCAGCAGCTTGGCCAGGGGGAACACTGAAGCTTTCTTT.

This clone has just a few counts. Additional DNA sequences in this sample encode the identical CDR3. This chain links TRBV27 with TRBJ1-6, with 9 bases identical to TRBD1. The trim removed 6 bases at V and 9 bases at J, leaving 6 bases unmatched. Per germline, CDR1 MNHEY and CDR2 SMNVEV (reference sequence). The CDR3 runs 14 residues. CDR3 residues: CASSPGTGRSPLHF. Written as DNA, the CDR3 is TGTGCCAGCAGCCCCGGGACAGGGCGTTCACCCCTCCACTTT.

DNA of the CDR3: TGTGCCAGTAGTTCTGGGACGGGAGCAGGGAACTACGAGCAGTACTTC. Encoded protein: CASSSGTGAGNYEQYF. V usage is TRBV19 and J usage is TRBJ2-7; possible D gene TRBD2, 6 bases. Germline values: CDR1 LNHDA, CDR2 SQIVND (reference sequence). The CDR3 totals 16 residues. Deletions cut 5 bases from V and 3 bases from J, with 20 bases between.

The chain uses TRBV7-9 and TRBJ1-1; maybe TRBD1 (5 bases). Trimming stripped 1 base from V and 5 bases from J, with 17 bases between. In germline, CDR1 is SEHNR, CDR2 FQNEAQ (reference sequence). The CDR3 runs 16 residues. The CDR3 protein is CASSLVLSGRLTEAFF. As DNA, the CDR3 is TGTGCCAGCAGCTTAGTACTGTCAGGGAGGTTGACTGAAGCTTTCTTT. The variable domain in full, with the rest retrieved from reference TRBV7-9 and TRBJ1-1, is DTGVSQNPRHKITKRGQNVTFRCDPISEHNRLYWYRQTLGQGPEFLTYFQNEAQLEKSRLLSDRFSAERPKGSFSTLEIQRTEQGDSAMYLCASSLVLSGRLTEAFFGQGTRLTVV.

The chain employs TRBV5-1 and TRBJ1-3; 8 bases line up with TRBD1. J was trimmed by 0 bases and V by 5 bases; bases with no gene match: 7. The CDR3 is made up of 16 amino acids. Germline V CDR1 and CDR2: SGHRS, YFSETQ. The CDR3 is CASSSGGASSGNTIYF. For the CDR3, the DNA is TGCGCCAGCAGTTCAGGGGGCGCGAGCTCTGGAAACACCATATATTTT. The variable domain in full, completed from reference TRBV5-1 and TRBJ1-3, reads KAGVTQTPRYLIKTRGQQVTLSCSPISGHRSVSWYQQTPGQGLQFLFEYFSETQRNKGNFPGRFSGRQFSNSRSEMNVSTLELGDSALYLCASSSGGASSGNTIYFGEGSWLTVV.

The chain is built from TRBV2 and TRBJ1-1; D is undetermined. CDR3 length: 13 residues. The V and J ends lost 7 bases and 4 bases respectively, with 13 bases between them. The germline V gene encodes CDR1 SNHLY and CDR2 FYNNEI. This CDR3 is CASILSEGTEAFF. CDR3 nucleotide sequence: TGTGCCAGCATCCTAAGTGAGGGCACTGAAGCTTTCTTT.

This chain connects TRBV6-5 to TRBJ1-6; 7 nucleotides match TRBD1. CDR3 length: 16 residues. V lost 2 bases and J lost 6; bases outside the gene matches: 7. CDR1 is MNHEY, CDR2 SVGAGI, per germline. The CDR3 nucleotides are TGTGCCAGCAGTTACGCCCGACAGGGTGGTAATTCACCCCTCCACTTT. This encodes CASSYARQGGNSPLHF.

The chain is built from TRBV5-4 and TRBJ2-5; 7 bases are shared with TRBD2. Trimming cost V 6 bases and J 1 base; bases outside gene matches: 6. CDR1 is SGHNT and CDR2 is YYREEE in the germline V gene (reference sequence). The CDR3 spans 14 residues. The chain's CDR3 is CASTESGVQETQYF. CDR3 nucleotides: TGTGCCAGCACGGAGAGCGGGGTCCAAGAGACCCAGTACTTC.

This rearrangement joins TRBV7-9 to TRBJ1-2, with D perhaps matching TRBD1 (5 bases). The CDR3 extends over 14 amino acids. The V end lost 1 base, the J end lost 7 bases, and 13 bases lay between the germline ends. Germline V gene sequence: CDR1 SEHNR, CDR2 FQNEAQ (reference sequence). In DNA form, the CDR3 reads TGTGCCAGCAGCTTAGTCGGGGGACCGAGTGGCTACACCTTC. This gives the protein CASSLVGGPSGYTF.

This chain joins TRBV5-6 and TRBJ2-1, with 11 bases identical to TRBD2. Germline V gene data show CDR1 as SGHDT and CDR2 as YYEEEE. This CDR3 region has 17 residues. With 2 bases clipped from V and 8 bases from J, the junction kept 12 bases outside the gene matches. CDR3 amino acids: CASSFWAGTSGWDEQFF. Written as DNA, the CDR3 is TGTGCCAGCAGCTTTTGGGCAGGGACTAGCGGATGGGATGAGCAGTTCTTC. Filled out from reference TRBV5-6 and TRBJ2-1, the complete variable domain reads DAGVTQSPTHLIKTRGQQVTLRCSPKSGHDTVSWYQQALGQGPQFIFQYYEEEERQRGNFPDRFSGHQFPNYSSELNVNALLLGDSALYLCASSFWAGTSGWDEQFFGPGTRLTVL.

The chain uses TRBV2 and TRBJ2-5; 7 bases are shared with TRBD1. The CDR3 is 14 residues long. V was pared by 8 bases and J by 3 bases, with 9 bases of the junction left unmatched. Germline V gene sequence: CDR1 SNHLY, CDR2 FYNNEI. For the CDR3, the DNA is TGTGCCAGCGACCGGGACAGCGGCAAAGAGACCCAGTACTTC. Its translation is CASDRDSGKETQYF. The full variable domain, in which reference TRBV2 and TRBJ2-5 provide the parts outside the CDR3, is EPEVTQTPSHQVTQMGQEVILRCVPISNHLYFYWYRQILGQKVEFLVSFYNNEISEKSEIFDDQFSVERPDGSNFTLKIRSTKLEDSAMYFCASDRDSGKETQYFGPGTRLLVL.

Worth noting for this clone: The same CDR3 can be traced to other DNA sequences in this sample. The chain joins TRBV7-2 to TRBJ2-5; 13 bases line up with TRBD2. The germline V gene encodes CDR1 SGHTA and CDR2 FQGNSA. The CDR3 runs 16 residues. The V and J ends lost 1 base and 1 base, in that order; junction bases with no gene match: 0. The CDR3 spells CASSLGLAGGQETQYF. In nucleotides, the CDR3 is TGTGCCAGCAGCTTAGGACTAGCGGGGGGCCAAGAGACCCAGTACTTC.

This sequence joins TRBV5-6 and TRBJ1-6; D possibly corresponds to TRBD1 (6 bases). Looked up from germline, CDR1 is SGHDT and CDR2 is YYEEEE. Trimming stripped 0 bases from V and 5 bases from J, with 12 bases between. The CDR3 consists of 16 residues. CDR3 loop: CASSLAVDSHNSPLHF. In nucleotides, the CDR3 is TGTGCCAGCAGCTTGGCCGTGGACAGCCATAATTCACCCCTCCACTTT.

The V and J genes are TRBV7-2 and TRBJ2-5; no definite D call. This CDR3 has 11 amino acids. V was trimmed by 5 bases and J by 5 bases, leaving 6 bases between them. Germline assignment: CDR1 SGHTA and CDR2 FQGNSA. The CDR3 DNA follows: TGTGCCAGCAGCATCGTTGAGACCCAGTACTTC. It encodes CASSIVETQYF.

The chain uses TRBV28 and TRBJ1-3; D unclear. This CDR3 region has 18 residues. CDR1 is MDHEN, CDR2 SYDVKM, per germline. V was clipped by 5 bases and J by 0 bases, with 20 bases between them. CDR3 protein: CASSPIGEALNSGNTIYF. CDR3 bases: TGTGCCAGCAGTCCCATCGGGGAGGCCCTAAACTCTGGAAACACCATATATTTT.